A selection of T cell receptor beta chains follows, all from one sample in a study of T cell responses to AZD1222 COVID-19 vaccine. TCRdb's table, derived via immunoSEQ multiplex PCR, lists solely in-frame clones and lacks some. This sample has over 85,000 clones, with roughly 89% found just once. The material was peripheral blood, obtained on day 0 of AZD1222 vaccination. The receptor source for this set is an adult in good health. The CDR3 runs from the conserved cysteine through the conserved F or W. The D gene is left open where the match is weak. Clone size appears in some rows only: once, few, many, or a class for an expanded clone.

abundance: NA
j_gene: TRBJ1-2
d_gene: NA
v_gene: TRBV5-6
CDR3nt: TGTGCCAGCAGCTTGGGGACGGGGGCTGGCTACACCTTC
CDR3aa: CASSLGTGAGYTF

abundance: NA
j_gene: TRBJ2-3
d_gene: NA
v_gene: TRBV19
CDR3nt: TGTGCCAGTAGTATCGAGGGTCCAGATACGCAGTATTTT
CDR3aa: CASSIEGPDTQYF

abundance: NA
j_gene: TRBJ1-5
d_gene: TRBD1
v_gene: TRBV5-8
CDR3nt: TGTGCCAGCAGCCCATTCCGGACAGGCGCTTTCAATCAGCCCCAGCATTTT
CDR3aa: CASSPFRTGAFNQPQHF

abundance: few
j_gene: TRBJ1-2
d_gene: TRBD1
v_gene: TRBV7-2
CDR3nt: TGTGCCAGCAGCTTCTGGCAGGGGGCGCGGGGCTACACCTTC
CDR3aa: CASSFWQGARGYTF

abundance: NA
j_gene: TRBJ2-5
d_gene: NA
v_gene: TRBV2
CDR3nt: TGTGCCAGCAGTGGATCGGCGGGGTGGGGAGAGACCCAGTACTTC
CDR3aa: CASSGSAGWGETQYF

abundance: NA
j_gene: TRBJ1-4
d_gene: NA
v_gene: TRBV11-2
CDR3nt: TGTGCCAGCAGCTTAGTAGGGGACCGAGGGGAAAAACTGTTTTTT
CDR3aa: CASSLVGDRGEKLFF

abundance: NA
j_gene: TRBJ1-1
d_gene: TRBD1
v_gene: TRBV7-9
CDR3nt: TGTGCCAGCAGCTCCCGACACAGGGGGCGCGAGGCTGAAGCTTTCTTT
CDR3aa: CASSSRHRGREAEAFF

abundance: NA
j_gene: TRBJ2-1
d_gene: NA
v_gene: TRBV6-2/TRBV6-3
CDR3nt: TGTGCCAGCAGTTACTCGGGGCGGGGGCGCGGCGATGAGCAGTTCTTC
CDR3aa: CASSYSGRGRGDEQFF

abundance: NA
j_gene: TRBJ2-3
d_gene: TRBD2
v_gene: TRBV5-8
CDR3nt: TGTGCCAGCAGCCCGCAAGCGGGGGGGCCGAAAGGGACGCAGTATTTT
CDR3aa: CASSPQAGGPKGTQYF

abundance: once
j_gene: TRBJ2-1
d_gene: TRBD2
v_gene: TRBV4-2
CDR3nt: TGTGCCAGCAGCCAAGATGGGACTAGCCCTTACAATGAGCAGTTCTTC
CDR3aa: CASSQDGTSPYNEQFF

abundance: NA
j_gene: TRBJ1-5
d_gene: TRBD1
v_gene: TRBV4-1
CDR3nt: TGCGCCAGCAGCCTTACAGGGGTTGGGTCGAGCAATCAGCCCCAGCATTTT
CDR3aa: CASSLTGVGSSNQPQHF

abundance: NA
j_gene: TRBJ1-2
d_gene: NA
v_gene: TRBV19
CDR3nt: TGTGCCAGCCACGGGCCGAGCCCTGGCTACACCTTC
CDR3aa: CASHGPSPGYTF

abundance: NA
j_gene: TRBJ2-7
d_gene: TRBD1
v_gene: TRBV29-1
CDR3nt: TGCAGCGTTGTGACAGGGGGCTACGAGCAGTACTTC
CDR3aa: CSVVTGGYEQYF

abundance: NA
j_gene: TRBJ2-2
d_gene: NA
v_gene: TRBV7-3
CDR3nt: TGTGCCAGCGGATCCGGGTCCCCCGGCACCGGGGAGCTGTTTTTT
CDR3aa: CASGSGSPGTGELFF

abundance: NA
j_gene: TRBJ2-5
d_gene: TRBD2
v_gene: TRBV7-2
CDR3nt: TGTGCCAGCAGTCTAGGAGGACTAGCGGGTAGGGAGACCCAGTACTTC
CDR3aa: CASSLGGLAGRETQYF

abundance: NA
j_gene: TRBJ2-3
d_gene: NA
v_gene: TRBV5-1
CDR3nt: TGCGCCAGCAAAGGGGACCAAAGGCCGCGGGATACGCAGTATTTT
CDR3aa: CASKGDQRPRDTQYF

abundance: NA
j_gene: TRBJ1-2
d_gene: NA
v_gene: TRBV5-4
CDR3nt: TGTGCCAGCAGCTTGGACAGAATTAACTATGGCTACACCTTC
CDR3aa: CASSLDRINYGYTF

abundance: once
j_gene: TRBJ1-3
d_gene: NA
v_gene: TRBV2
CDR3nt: TGTGCCAGCAGTGAACAGGCAGTCGGGGCTGGAAACACCATATATTTT
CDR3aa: CASSEQAVGAGNTIYF

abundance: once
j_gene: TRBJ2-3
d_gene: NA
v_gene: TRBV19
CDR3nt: TGTGCCAGTAGAAAAACAGGGAGCACAGATACGCAGTATTTT
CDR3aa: CASRKTGSTDTQYF

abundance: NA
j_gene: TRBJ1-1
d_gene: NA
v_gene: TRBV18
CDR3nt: TGTGCCAGCCGATTCCTGGGGGACACTGAAGCTTTCTTT
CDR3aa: CASRFLGDTEAFF

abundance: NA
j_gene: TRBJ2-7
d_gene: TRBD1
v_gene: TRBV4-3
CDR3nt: TGCGCCAGCAGCCATCGACAGGGGGCTCCGTACGAGCAGTACTTC
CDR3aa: CASSHRQGAPYEQYF

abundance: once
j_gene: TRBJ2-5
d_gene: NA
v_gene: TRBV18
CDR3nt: TGTGCCAGCTCACCACCGCACCAGGGGCGAGACGGGACCCAGTACTTC
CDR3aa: CASSPPHQGRDGTQYF

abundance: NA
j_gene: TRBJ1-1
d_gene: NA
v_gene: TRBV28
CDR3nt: TGTGCCAGCAGTGCAGGGAACTTT
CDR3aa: CASSAGNF

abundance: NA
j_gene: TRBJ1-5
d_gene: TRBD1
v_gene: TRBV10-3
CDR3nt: TGTGCCACAGGGGGTCGGACCAATCAGCCCCAGCATTTT
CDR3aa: CATGGRTNQPQHF

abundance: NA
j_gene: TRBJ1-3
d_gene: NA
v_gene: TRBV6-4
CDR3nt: TGTGCCAGCAGTGAATCCGGGCACCTAAGGGGAAACACCATATATTTT
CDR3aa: CASSESGHLRGNTIYF

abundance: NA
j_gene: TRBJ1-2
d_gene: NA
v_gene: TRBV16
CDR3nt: TGTGCCAGCAGCCCCCCGGGGGCTGTTGACTATGGCTACACCTTC
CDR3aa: CASSPPGAVDYGYTF

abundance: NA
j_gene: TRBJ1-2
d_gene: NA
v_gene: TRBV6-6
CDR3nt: TGTGCCAGCAGCAACCCGGCAGGGTCTAACTATGGCTACACCTTC
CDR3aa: CASSNPAGSNYGYTF

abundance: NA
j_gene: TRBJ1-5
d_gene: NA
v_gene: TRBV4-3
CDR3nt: TGCGCCAGCATCTCCGGGGCCTTAAACCATAGCAATCAGCCCCAGCATTTT
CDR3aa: CASISGALNHSNQPQHF

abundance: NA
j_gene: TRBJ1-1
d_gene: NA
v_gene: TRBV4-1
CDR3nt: TGCGCCAGCAGCCAAGCCCAGGCAGGGGAAGCTTTCTTT
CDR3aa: CASSQAQAGEAFF

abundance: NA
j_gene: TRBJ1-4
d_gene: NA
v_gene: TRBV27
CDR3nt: TGTGCCAGCAGTTTGATACGGGATGAAAAACTGTTTTTT
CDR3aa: CASSLIRDEKLFF

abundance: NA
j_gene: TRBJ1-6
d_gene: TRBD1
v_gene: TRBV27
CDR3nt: TGTGCCAGCAGTTTGGGGTCGGGACAGTATAATTCACCCCTCCACTTT
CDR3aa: CASSLGSGQYNSPLHF

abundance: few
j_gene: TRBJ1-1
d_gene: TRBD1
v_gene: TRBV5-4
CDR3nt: TGTGCCAGCAGCTTAGACAGGGTCAACGAAGCTTTCTTT
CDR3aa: CASSLDRVNEAFF

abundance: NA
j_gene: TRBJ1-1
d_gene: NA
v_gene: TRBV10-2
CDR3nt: TGCGCCAGCAGTGTAGAACGTTTGAACACTGAAGCTTTCTTT
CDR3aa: CASSVERLNTEAFF

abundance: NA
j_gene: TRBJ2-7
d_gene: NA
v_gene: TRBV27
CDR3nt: TGTGCCAGCGGGGGTGGAGGGTCGCCTTCCCAATTAGCTTACGAGCAGTACTTC
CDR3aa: CASGGGGSPSQLAYEQYF

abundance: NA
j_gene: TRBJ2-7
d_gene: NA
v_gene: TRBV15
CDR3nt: TGTGCCACAGGGCTAATAGAGGGCTACGAGCAGTACTTC
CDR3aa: CATGLIEGYEQYF

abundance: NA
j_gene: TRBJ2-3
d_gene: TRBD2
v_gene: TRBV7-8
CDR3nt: TGTGCCAGCAGCTCTACTAGCGGGGGGGGCACAGATACGCAGTATTTT
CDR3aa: CASSSTSGGGTDTQYF

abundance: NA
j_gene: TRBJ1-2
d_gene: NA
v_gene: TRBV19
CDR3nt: TGTGCCAGTAGTTCCTGGGTGGCAGCCAGCTATGGCTACACCTTC
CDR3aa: CASSSWVAASYGYTF

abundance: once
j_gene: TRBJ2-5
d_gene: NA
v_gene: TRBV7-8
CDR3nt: TGTGCCAGCAGCCCCTCTGGGGGGTTCCAAGAGACCCAGTACTTC
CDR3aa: CASSPSGGFQETQYF

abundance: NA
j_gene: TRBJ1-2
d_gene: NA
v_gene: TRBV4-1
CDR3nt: TGCGCCAGCAGCCAATGGACTAACTATGGCTACACCTTC
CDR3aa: CASSQWTNYGYTF

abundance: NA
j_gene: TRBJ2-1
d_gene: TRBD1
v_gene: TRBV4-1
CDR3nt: TGCGCCAGCAGCGTGCACGGGACAGGGGCCTCTAGCTCCTACAATGAGCAGTTCTTC
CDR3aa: CASSVHGTGASSSYNEQFF

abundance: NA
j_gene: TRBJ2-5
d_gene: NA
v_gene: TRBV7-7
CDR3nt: TGTGCTAGCAGCACGGGGGGCGGAGAGACCCAGTACTTC
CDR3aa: CASSTGGGETQYF

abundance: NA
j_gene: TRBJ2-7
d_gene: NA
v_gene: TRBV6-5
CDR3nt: TGTGCCAGCAGTTACTCAACAGACGACTACGAGCAGTACTTC
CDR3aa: CASSYSTDDYEQYF

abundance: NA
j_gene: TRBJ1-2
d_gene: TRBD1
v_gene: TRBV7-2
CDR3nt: TGTGCCAGCAGCCCCGACAGGGGCGCTAACTATGGCTACACCTTC
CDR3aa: CASSPDRGANYGYTF